The 30 T cell receptor beta chains given below trace back to one sample, sequenced in a study of CD8+ T cells in alopecia areata. Extraction and reverse transcription of RNA yielded cDNA as the sequencing template. The data were produced by immunoSEQ multiplex PCR, yet TCRdb's version contains in-frame clones alone and is incomplete. This table holds roughly 200,000 clones, about 63% found once. The sequencing used CD4+ T cells sorted from blood, collected at week 0. The source of these receptors is a human donor with alopecia areata.

The J gene is TRBJ2-7, the V gene TRBV7-2; tentative D call: TRBD2 (6 bases). CDR1 is SGHTA and CDR2 is FQGNSA in the germline V gene. Between the trimmed V and J ends, which lost 4 bases and 2 bases, there was a span of 15 bases. The CDR3 contains 15 residues. The CDR3 DNA is TGTGCCAGCAGCTCATCGCTCGGGGGACCCTACGAGCAGTACTTC. Its translation: CASSSSLGGPYEQYF.

V usage is TRBV7-8 and J usage is TRBJ2-7; D might be TRBD1 or TRBD2, each matching 6 bases. This CDR3 contains 17 residues. V lost 1 base and J lost 0, with 16 bases in between. Germline lookup yields CDR1 SGHVS and CDR2 FQNEAQ. The CDR3 spells CASSLDFWGDTSYEQYF. The CDR3 bases are TGTGCCAGCAGCTTAGATTTCTGGGGGGACACCTCCTACGAGCAGTACTTC.

The rearrangement joins TRBV14 to TRBJ2-7; D remains unclear. Germline V CDR1 and CDR2: SGHDN, FVKESK. CDR3 length equals 12 residues. The V and J ends lost 10 bases and 3 bases respectively, with 13 bases between them. The CDR3 spells CATGSSHYEQYF. CDR3 DNA sequence: TGTGCCACCGGATCCTCCCACTACGAGCAGTACTTC. Full variable domain (missing parts from reference TRBV14 and TRBJ2-7): EAGVTQFPSHSVIEKGQTVTLRCDPISGHDNLYWYRRVMGKEIKFLLHFVKESKQDESGMPNNRFLAERTGGTYSTLKVQPAELEDSGVYFCATGSSHYEQYFGPGTRLTVT.

The CDR3 here is CASSWATEETQYF. Written as DNA, the CDR3 is TGTGCCAGCAGCTGGGCGACGGAAGAGACCCAGTACTTC. The chain is built from TRBV5-6 and TRBJ2-5; D is undetermined. V dropped 3 bases and J dropped 3 bases, with 9 bases sitting between them. The length of the CDR3 is 13 residues. Germline values: CDR1 SGHDT, CDR2 YYEEEE.

The V call is TRBV25-1, the J call TRBJ2-1; no clear D gene. The CDR3 is 13 residues long. Germline values: CDR1 MGHDK, CDR2 SYGVNS. V gave up 2 bases and J gave up 10 bases, with 12 bases separating them. For the CDR3, the DNA is TGTGCCAGCAGTGAAAGCCCCTTGGGAGAGCAGTTCTTC. This gives the protein CASSESPLGEQFF.

V and J are TRBV6-5 and TRBJ2-7; D is ambiguous. The CDR3 loop spans 13 amino acids. CDR1 and CDR2 (germline): MNHEY, SVGAGI. V was trimmed by 5 bases and J by 4 bases, leaving 12 bases between them. The CDR3, as DNA: TGTGCCAGCAGTCCGGGCCCTTTTTACGAGCAGTACTTC. Amino acids: CASSPGPFYEQYF.

The chain employs TRBV7-6 and TRBJ2-1; 10 bases match TRBD1. V shed 5 bases and J 3 bases; nucleotides not matched to a gene: 4. This CDR3 has 15 residues. Germline V gene lookup returns CDR1 SGHVS and CDR2 FNYEAQ. The chain's CDR3 is CASSPRTGGYNEQFF. CDR3 nucleotide sequence: TGTGCCAGCAGCCCCCGGACAGGGGGCTACAATGAGCAGTTCTTC.

The gene calls are TRBV5-6 and TRBJ2-5; 8 bases line up with TRBD1. The CDR3 has 16 amino acids. From germline, CDR1 is SGHDT and CDR2 YYEEEE. V shed 5 bases, J shed 5 bases, and the junction held 14 bases outside the gene matches. In DNA, the CDR3 is TGTGCCAGCAGTATGGCCCAGGGGGCGCGAGGGGAGACCCAGTACTTC. Translating gives CASSMAQGARGETQYF.

This clone was counted a single time. This chain's CDR3 is CSVEDDSPGAFF. The CDR3 DNA is TGCAGCGTTGAAGATGATAGCCCTGGGGCTTTCTTT. The chain joins TRBV29-1 to TRBJ1-1; D uncertain. Germline loops: CDR1 SQVTM, CDR2 ANQGSEA. This CDR3 has 12 residues. Deletions cut 0 bases from V and 11 bases from J, with 13 bases between.

The chain recombines TRBV30 with TRBJ1-6; D gene unclear. The germline CDR1 and CDR2 sequences are GTSNPN and SVGIG (reference sequence). The CDR3 is 14 amino acids. V lost 0 bases and J lost 9, with 12 bases in between. The CDR3 is CAWSVRAAVSPLHF. In DNA form, the CDR3 reads TGTGCCTGGAGTGTACGGGCCGCCGTTTCACCCCTCCACTTT. Filled out from reference TRBV30 and TRBJ1-6, the complete variable domain reads SQTIHQWPATLVQPVGSPLSLECTVEGTSNPNLYWYRQAAGRGLQLLFYSVGIGQISSEVPQNLSASRPQDRQFILSSKKLLLSDSGFYLCAWSVRAAVSPLHFGNGTRLTVT.

The chain combines TRBV30 with TRBJ1-2, with D tentatively TRBD1 (5 bases). V lost 5 bases, J lost 2 bases, and 12 bases lay in between. Germline V gives CDR1 GTSNPN, CDR2 SVGIG (reference sequence). The CDR3 spans 13 residues. DNA of the CDR3: TGTGCCTGGGGCAGGGAAAACAACTATGGCTACACCTTC. Translating it yields CAWGRENNYGYTF.

The chain has TRBV30 and TRBJ2-5, with TRBD2 as a possible D gene (6 bases). V shed 3 bases and J shed 1 base, with 12 bases lying between them. This CDR3 region has 14 residues. Germline V lookup: CDR1 GTSNPN, CDR2 SVGIG (reference sequence). CDR3 in DNA: TGTGCCTGGAGGGGCGGGGATACCCAAGAGACCCAGTACTTC. Amino acid sequence: CAWRGGDTQETQYF.

In this sample, this clone turned up once. V gene TRBV7-2 combines with J gene TRBJ1-1; tentative D call: TRBD1 (6 bases). This CDR3 is built from 12 residues. V was pared by 1 base and J by 10 bases, with 10 bases between. Germline-derived CDR1 and CDR2 are SGHTA and FQGNSA. The CDR3: CASSLGGGTAFF. For the CDR3, the DNA is TGTGCCAGCAGCTTAGGAGGGGGGACAGCTTTCTTT.

There are a few counts of this clone. The genes are TRBV14 and TRBJ2-5, with 11 bases matching TRBD1. This CDR3 comprises 15 residues. V lost 4 bases and J lost 3; bases outside the gene matches: 4. The V gene's germline CDR1 is SGHDN and CDR2 FVKESK. In DNA, the CDR3 is TGTGCCAGCAGCCCGCGGACAGGGGGCAAAGAGACCCAGTACTTC. It yields the protein CASSPRTGGKETQYF.

Comments on this clone: The junction shows a germline mismatch at one end, possibly a read error. The J gene is TRBJ1-2, the V gene TRBV4-3; D remains unclear. CDR3 length: 14 residues. Germline-derived CDR1 and CDR2 are LGHNA and YSLEER. CDR3 loop: CASSQEGRNYGYTF. In DNA, the CDR3 is TGCGCCAGCAGCCAAGAGGGCAGAAACTACGGCTACACCTTC.

The V gene is TRBV7-2, the J gene TRBJ2-2; D is ambiguous. V lost 1 base to trimming and J lost 8 bases, with 8 bases between them. The CDR3 totals 13 residues. The germline V gene has CDR1 SGHTA and CDR2 FQGNSA. The DNA of the CDR3 is TGTGCCAGCAGCTTAGGGTCCCCGGGGGAGCTGTTTTTT. Its translation is CASSLGSPGELFF.

The V and J genes are TRBV4-3 and TRBJ2-2, with TRBD1 matching over 7 bases. Losses at the gene ends were 1 base for V and 6 bases for J; bases not matched to a gene: 5. Germline CDR1 and CDR2: LGHNA and YSLEER. The CDR3 has 15 amino acids. The CDR3 coding sequence is TGCGCCAGCAGCCAAGGGGGACAGTACGCCGGGGAGCTGTTTTTT. Translating it yields CASSQGGQYAGELFF.

This chain joins TRBV2 and TRBJ1-5; unclear D gene. Looked up from germline, CDR1 is SNHLY and CDR2 is FYNNEI. V lost 3 bases, J lost 3 bases, and 18 bases lay in between. This CDR3 spans 17 amino acids. CDR3 bases: TGTGCCAGCAGTGAGAAAGGGTTCCAGCTCGTCAATCAGCCCCAGCATTTT. This codes for CASSEKGFQLVNQPQHF.

The chain links TRBV14 to TRBJ2-5, with TRBD1 matching over 8 bases. CDR1 and CDR2 (germline): SGHDN, FVKESK. The CDR3 is made up of 12 amino acids. Trimming cost V 4 bases and J 13 bases; bases outside gene matches: 8. In nucleotides, the CDR3 is TGTGCCAGCAGCCGATGGACAGGGCGGTCGTACTTC. This sequence encodes CASSRWTGRSYF.

The chain couples TRBV5-1 to TRBJ2-1; D possibly corresponds to TRBD2 (6 bases). CDR1 is SGHRS and CDR2 is YFSETQ in the germline V gene. V was trimmed by 0 bases and J by 7 bases, leaving 11 bases between them. The CDR3 length is 14 residues. CDR3 coding DNA: TGCGCCAGCAGCTTGGTTCTAGCGAAGAATGAGCAGTTCTTC. Residues: CASSLVLAKNEQFF.

The chain uses TRBV6-5 and TRBJ2-7, with D uncertain. The CDR3 runs to 14 residues. V shed 8 bases and J shed 0 bases, with 14 bases lying between them. CDR1 and CDR2 (germline): MNHEY, SVGAGI. The chain's CDR3 is CASLRTQNSYEQYF. CDR3 nucleotides: TGTGCCAGCCTGCGGACCCAGAACTCCTACGAGCAGTACTTC.

The rearrangement joins TRBV10-3 to TRBJ2-3, with D uncertain. The CDR3 is made up of 13 amino acids. In germline, CDR1 is ENHRY, CDR2 SYGVKD. Trimming stripped 3 bases from V and 6 bases from J, with 10 bases between. CDR3 residues: CAISDGPSDTQYF. As DNA, the CDR3 is TGTGCCATCAGTGACGGACCCTCGGATACGCAGTATTTT.

The V and J genes are TRBV25-1 and TRBJ2-1, with 8 bases aligning to TRBD2. The CDR3 runs to 12 residues. J was trimmed by 14 bases and V by 1 base; bases with no gene match: 4. Germline V lookup: CDR1 MGHDK, CDR2 SYGVNS. The CDR3 bases are TGTGCCAGCAGTGAATCGGGGACTAGGAAGTTCTTC. Its protein product is CASSESGTRKFF.

As DNA, the CDR3 is TGCAGCGTTGTTCGTTCGGGGGACTACTCCTACAATGAGCAGTTCTTC. It encodes CSVVRSGDYSYNEQFF. This chain connects TRBV29-1 to TRBJ2-1; 7 bases line up with TRBD2. CDR1 and CDR2 (germline): SQVTM, ANQGSEA. V lost 4 bases and J lost 0; bases outside the gene matches: 9. This CDR3 has 16 residues.

This clone was observed a handful of times. The chain is built from TRBV30 and TRBJ2-7; 8 positions agree with TRBD2. The germline V gene encodes CDR1 GTSNPN and CDR2 SVGIG (reference sequence). The junction had 3 bases not matched to a gene; V was cut back by 3 bases and J by 2 bases. The CDR3 is 13 amino acids. The CDR3 region is CAWRRAGAYEQYF. Written as DNA, the CDR3 is TGTGCCTGGAGAAGAGCGGGGGCCTACGAGCAGTACTTC.

The rearrangement links TRBV4-1 to TRBJ1-4; 10 bases line up with TRBD1. The CDR3 consists of 15 residues. The junction had 5 bases not matched to a gene; V was cut back by 3 bases and J by 7 bases. Looked up from germline, CDR1 is MGHRA and CDR2 is YSYEKL. CDR3 bases: TGCGCCAGCAGCCAGATTGGGACAGGGGCTGAAAAACTGTTTTTT. This gives the protein CASSQIGTGAEKLFF.

The DNA of the CDR3 is TGTGCCAGCAGCCGGGGGCGGGGGCGTCAAGAGACCCAGTACTTC. This codes for CASSRGRGRQETQYF. The V call is TRBV7-2, the J call TRBJ2-5; tentative D call: TRBD2 (7 bases). Germline V gene sequence: CDR1 SGHTA, CDR2 FQGNSA. Trimming removed 5 bases at V and 2 bases at J, with 15 bases between. The CDR3 is 15 amino acids.

V and J are TRBV2 and TRBJ2-7; 9 bases are shared with TRBD1. The CDR3 has 13 residues. The V and J ends lost 10 bases and 2 bases, in that order; junction bases with no gene match: 6. CDR1 is SNHLY, CDR2 FYNNEI, per germline. The CDR3 coding sequence is TGTGCCACCCAGACAGGGGGAACCTACGAGCAGTACTTC. This translates into CATQTGGTYEQYF.

The chain recombines TRBV29-1 with TRBJ2-5, with D hard to call. Trimming took 7 bases from V and 4 from J, leaving 13 bases between them. This CDR3 is 12 amino acids long. Germline lookup yields CDR1 SQVTM and CDR2 ANQGSEA. This CDR3 is CSARLGLETQYF. CDR3 sequence (DNA): TGCAGCGCCCGCTTGGGGTTAGAGACCCAGTACTTC.

The rearrangement links TRBV19 to TRBJ2-7; tentatively, D is TRBD2 (6 bases). V was pared by 4 bases and J by 1 base, with 8 bases between. Germline V gene sequence: CDR1 LNHDA, CDR2 SQIVND (reference sequence). The CDR3 totals 13 residues. DNA of the CDR3: TGTGCCAGTAGTAACGGGGGATCCTACGAGCAGTACTTC. Protein product: CASSNGGSYEQYF. The whole variable domain, remainder taken from reference TRBV19 and TRBJ2-7, is DGGITQSPKYLFRKEGQNVTLSCEQNLNHDAMYWYRQDPGQGLRLIYYSQIVNDFQKGDIAEGYSVSREKKESFPLTVTSAQKNPTAFYLCASSNGGSYEQYFGPGTRLTVT.